The 5 T cell receptor beta chains reported below all come from one sample, sequenced in a study of OX40 agonist ivuxolimab in advanced cancers. The protocol was immunoSEQ multiplex PCR, while the TCRdb copy is restricted to in-frame clones and leaves out a portion. The data contain 70,000 to 75,000 clones, roughly 87% of them singletons. The sequencing used CD4+ or CD8+ T cells sorted from blood, collected in a trial of the OX40 agonist ivuxolimab. Receptor source: an adult with an advanced solid tumor such as melanoma, head and neck, liver or kidney cancer.

This clone was seen just once. The chain is built from TRBV4-1 and TRBJ2-5; 7 positions match TRBD1. V gave up 10 bases and J gave up 0 bases; unmatched junction bases: 5. Germline V gene data show CDR1 as MGHRA and CDR2 as YSYEKL. The CDR3 is 13 amino acids. CDR3: CATGQAYQETQYF. CDR3 in DNA: TGCGCCACAGGACAGGCGTACCAAGAGACCCAGTACTTC.

The chain uses TRBV5-1 and TRBJ2-1, with TRBD2 identical over 7 bases. The germline CDR1 and CDR2 sequences are SGHRS and YFSETQ. The CDR3 is 15 amino acids. Trimming took 0 bases from V and 8 from J; bases not matched to a gene: 8. DNA for the CDR3: TGCGCCAGCAGCTTGGTAGAGGGGAGGGTCCATGAGCAGTTCTTC. Translated, it gives CASSLVEGRVHEQFF.

To note about this clone: This specimen includes other DNA sequences encoding the same CDR3. The V call is TRBV12-5, the J call TRBJ2-5; 7 positions agree with TRBD1. Germline V gene lookup returns CDR1 LGHNT and CDR2 FRNRAP. V lost 1 base and J lost 5; bases outside the gene matches: 4. The CDR3 loop spans 14 amino acids. CDR3 amino acids: CASGLGVQGETQYF. In DNA, the CDR3 is TGTGCTAGTGGTTTGGGGGTACAGGGGGAGACCCAGTACTTC.

The chain couples TRBV18 to TRBJ1-4, with 8 bases lining up with TRBD1. CDR3 length equals 13 residues. Losses at the gene ends were 3 bases for V and 6 bases for J; bases not matched to a gene: 0. CDR1 and CDR2 (germline): KGHSH, LQKENI. Written as DNA, the CDR3 is TGTGCCAGCTCACCGGGACAGGATGAAAAACTGTTTTTT. Translating gives CASSPGQDEKLFF.

V gene TRBV19 combines with J gene TRBJ1-2; possible D gene TRBD1, 5 bases. Germline lookup yields CDR1 LNHDA and CDR2 SQIVND (reference sequence). Trimming pared 3 bases from V and 0 bases from J, leaving 11 bases between. The CDR3 is 15 residues long. The CDR3 coding sequence is TGTGCCAGTAGTATGGCCCTAGGGGCTAACTATGGCTACACCTTC. This encodes CASSMALGANYGYTF. Full variable domain (rest looked up from reference TRBV19 and TRBJ1-2): DGGITQSPKYLFRKEGQNVTLSCEQNLNHDAMYWYRQDPGQGLRLIYYSQIVNDFQKGDIAEGYSVSREKKESFPLTVTSAQKNPTAFYLCASSMALGANYGYTFGSGTRLTVV.